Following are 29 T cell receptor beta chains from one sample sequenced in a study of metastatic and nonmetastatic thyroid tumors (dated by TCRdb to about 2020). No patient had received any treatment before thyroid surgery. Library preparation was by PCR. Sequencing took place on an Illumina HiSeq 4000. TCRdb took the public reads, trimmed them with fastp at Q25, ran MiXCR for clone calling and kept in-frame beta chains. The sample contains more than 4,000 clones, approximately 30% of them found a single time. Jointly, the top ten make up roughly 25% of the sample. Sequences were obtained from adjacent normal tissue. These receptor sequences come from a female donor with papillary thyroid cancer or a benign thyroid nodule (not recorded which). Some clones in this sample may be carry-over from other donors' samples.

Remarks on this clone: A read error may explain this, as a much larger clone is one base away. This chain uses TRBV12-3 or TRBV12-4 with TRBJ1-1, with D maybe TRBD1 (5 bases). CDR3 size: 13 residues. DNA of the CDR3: TGTGCCAGCAGTGGGACGGGGAACACTGAAGATTTCTTT. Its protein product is CASSGTGNTEDFF.

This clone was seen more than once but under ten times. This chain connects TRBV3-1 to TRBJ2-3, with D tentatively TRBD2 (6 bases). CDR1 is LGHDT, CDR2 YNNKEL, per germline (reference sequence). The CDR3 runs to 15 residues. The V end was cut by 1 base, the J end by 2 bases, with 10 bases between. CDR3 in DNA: TGTGCCAGCAGCCAAGGCGCGGGAACCACAGATACGCAGTATTTT. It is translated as CASSQGAGTTDTQYF.

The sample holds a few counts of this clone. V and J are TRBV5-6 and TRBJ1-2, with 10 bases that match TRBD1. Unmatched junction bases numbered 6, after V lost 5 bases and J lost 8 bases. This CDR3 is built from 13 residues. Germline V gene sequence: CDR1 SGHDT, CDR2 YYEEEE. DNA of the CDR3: TGTGCCAGCAGTTCCGGACAGGGGGACGGCTACACCTTC. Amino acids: CASSSGQGDGYTF.

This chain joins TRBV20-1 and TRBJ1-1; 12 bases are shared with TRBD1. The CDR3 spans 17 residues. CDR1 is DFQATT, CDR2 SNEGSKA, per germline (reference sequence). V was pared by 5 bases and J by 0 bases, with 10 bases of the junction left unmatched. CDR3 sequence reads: CSAGRTGTGGLNTEAFF. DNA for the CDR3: TGCAGTGCTGGACGAACCGGGACAGGGGGCTTGAACACTGAAGCTTTCTTT.

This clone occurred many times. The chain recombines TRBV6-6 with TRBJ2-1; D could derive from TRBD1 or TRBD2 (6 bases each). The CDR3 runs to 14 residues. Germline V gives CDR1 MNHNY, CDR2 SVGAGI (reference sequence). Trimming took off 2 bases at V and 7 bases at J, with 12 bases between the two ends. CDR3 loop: CASSYGRGGNEQFF. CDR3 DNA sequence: TGTGCCAGCAGTTACGGCCGAGGGGGGAATGAGCAGTTCTTC.

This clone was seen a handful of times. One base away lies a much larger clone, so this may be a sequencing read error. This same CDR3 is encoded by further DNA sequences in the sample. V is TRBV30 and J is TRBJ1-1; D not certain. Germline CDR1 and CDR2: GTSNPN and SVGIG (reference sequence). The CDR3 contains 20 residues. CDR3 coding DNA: TGTGCCTGGATCTTCCCGCCCGGACGGAGGATACAGAGCGGGAACACCGAAGCTTTCTTT. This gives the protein CAWIFPPGRRIQSGNTEAFF.

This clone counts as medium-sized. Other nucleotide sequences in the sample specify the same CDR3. This CDR3 is CASSQGRAYEQYF. CDR3 in DNA: TGTGCCAGCAGCCAAGGCAGGGCCTACGAGCAGTACTTC. The rearrangement uses TRBV14 and TRBJ2-7; a weak D match, TRBD1 (5 bases). Germline values: CDR1 SGHDN, CDR2 FVKESK. Trimming took off 1 base at V and 2 bases at J, with 6 bases between the two ends. CDR3 size: 13 residues.

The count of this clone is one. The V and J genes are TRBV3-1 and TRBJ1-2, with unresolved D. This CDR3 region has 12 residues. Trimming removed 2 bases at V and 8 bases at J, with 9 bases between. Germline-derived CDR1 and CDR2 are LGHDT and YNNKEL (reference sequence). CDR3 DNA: TGTGCCAGCAGCCAATTAAAATCGGGCTACACCTTC. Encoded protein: CASSQLKSGYTF.

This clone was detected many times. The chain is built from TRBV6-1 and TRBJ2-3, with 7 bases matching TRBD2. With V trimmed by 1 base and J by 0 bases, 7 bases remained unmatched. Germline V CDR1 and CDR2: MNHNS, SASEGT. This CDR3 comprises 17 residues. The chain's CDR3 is CASSEVWGLSSTDTQYF. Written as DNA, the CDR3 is TGTGCCAGCAGTGAAGTCTGGGGACTATCAAGCACAGATACGCAGTATTTT.

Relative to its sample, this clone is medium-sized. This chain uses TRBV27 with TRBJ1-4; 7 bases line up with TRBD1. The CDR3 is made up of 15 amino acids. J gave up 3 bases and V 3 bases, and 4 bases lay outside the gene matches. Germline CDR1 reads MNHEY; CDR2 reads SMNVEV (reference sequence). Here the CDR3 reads CASSLGTDPNEKLFF. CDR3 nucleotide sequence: TGTGCCAGCAGTTTGGGGACAGATCCTAATGAAAAACTGTTTTTT.

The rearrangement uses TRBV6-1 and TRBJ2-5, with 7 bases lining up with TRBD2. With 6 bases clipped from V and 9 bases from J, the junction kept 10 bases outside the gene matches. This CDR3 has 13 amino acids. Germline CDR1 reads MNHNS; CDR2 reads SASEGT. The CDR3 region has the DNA TGTGCCAGCAGACAGAGCGGGACGGAGGCCCAGTACTTC. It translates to CASRQSGTEAQYF.

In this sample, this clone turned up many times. CDR3 region: CASSPPNQPQHF. CDR3 bases: TGTGCCAGCAGTCCCCCAAATCAGCCCCAGCATTTT. This chain connects TRBV28 to TRBJ1-5; no definite D call. This CDR3 contains 12 residues. Trimming removed 5 bases at V and 4 bases at J, with 6 bases between. The germline gives CDR1 MDHEN, CDR2 SYDVKM.

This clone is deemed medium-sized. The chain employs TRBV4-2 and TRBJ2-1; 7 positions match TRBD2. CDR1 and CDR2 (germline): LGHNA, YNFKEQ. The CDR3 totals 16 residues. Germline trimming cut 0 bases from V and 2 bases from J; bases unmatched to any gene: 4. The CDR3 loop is CASSQDAGDPYNEQFF. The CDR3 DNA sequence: TGTGCCAGCAGCCAAGATGCGGGAGACCCCTACAATGAGCAGTTCTTC.

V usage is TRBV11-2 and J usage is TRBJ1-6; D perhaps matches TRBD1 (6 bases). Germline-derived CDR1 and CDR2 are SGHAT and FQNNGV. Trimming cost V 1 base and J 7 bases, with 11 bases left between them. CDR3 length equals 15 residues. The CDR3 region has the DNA TGTGCCAGCAGCTTAGGCAGGGGTGGAAATTCACCCCTCCACTTT. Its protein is CASSLGRGGNSPLHF. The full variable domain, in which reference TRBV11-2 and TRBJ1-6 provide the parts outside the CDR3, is EAGVAQSPRYKIIEKRQSVAFWCNPISGHATLYWYQQILGQGPKLLIQFQNNGVVDDSQLPKDRFSAERLKGVDSTLKIQPAKLEDSAVYLCASSLGRGGNSPLHFGNGTRLTVT.

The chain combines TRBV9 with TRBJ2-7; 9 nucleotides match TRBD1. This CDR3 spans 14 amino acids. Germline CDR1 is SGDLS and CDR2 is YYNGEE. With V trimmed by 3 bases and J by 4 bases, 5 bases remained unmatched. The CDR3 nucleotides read TGTGCCAGCAGCGAAGGGACAGGGTTATACGAGCAGTACTTC. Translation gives CASSEGTGLYEQYF.

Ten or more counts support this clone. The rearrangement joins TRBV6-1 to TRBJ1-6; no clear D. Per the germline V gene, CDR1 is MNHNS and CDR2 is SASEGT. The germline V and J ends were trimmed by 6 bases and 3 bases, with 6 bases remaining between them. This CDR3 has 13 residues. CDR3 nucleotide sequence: TGTGCCAGCAGGCCGCGCTATAATTCACCCCTCCACTTT. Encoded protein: CASRPRYNSPLHF.

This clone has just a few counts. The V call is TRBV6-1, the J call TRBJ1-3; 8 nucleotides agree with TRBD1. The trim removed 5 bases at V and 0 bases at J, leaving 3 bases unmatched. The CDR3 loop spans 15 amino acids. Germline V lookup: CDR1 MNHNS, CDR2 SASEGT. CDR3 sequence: CASSSGTGSGNTIYF. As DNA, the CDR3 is TGTGCCAGCAGTTCCGGGACAGGCTCTGGAAACACCATATATTTT.

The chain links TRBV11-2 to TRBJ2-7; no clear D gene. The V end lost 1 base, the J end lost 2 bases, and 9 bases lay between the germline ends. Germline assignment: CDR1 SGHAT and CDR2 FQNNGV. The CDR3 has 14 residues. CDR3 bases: TGTGCCAGCAGCTTAGGTCCCAGCGCCTACGAGCAGTACTTC. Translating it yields CASSLGPSAYEQYF.

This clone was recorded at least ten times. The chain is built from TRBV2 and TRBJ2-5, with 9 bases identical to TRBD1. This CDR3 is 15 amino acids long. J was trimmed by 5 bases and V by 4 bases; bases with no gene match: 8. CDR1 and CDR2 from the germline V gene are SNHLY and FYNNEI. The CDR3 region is CASSATRDRVETQYF. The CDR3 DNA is TGTGCCAGCAGTGCCACCCGGGACAGGGTCGAGACCCAGTACTTC.

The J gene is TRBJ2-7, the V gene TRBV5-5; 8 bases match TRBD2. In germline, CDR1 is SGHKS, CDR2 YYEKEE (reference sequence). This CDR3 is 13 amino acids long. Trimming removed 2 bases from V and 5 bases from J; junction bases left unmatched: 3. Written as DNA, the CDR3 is TGTGCCAGCAGCTTTAGCGGGACCCACGAGCAGTACTTC. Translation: CASSFSGTHEQYF. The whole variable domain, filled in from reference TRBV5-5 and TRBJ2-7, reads DAGVTQSPTHLIKTRGQQVTLRCSPISGHKSVSWYQQVLGQGPQFIFQYYEKEERGRGNFPDRFSARQFPNYSSELNVNALLLGDSALYLCASSFSGTHEQYFGPGTRLTVT.

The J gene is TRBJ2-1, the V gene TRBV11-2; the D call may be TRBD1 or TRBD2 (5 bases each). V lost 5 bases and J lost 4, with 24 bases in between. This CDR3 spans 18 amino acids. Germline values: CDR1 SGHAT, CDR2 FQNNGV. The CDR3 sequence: CASSEGPRLGRIYNEQFF. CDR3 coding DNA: TGTGCCAGCAGCGAAGGCCCCAGGTTGGGACGAATTTACAATGAGCAGTTCTTC. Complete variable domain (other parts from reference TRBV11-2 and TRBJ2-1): EAGVAQSPRYKIIEKRQSVAFWCNPISGHATLYWYQQILGQGPKLLIQFQNNGVVDDSQLPKDRFSAERLKGVDSTLKIQPAKLEDSAVYLCASSEGPRLGRIYNEQFFGPGTRLTVL.

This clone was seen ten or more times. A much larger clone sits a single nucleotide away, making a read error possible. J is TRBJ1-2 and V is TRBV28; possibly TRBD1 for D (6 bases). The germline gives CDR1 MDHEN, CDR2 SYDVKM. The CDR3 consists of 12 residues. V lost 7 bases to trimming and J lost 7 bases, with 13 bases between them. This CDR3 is CASNSGDTGYTF. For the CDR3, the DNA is TGTGCCAGCAACTCGGGGGACACTGGCTACACCTTC.

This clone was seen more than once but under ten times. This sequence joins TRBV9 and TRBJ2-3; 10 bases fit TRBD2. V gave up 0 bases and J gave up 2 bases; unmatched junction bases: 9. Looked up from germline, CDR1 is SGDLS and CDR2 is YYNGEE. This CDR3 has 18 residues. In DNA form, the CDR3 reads TGTGCCAGCAGCGTAGCCCTAGCGGGGGAATTTGTCACAGATACGCAGTATTTT. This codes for CASSVALAGEFVTDTQYF.

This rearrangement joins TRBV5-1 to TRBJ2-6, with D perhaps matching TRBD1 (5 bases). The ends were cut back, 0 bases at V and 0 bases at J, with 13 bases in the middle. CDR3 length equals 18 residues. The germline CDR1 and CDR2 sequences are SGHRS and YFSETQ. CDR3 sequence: CASSLEGQGYSGANVLTF. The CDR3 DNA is TGCGCCAGCAGCTTGGAGGGGCAGGGATACTCTGGGGCCAACGTCCTGACTTTC.

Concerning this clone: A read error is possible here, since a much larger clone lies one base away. The CDR3 sequence is CATSYPQPSGANVLTF. The CDR3 bases are TGTGCCACCAGTTATCCCCAGCCCTCTGGGGCCAACGTCCTGACTTTC. V gene TRBV24-1 combines with J gene TRBJ2-6; D is unclear. This CDR3 is built from 16 residues. CDR1 is KGHDR, CDR2 SFDVKD, per germline. The ends were cut back, 6 bases at V and 0 bases at J, with 11 bases in the middle.

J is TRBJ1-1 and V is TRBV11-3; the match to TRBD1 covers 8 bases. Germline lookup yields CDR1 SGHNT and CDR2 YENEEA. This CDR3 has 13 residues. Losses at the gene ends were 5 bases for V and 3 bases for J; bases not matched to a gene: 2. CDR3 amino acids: CASSAQGDTEAFF. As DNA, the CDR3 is TGTGCCAGCAGCGCACAGGGGGACACTGAAGCTTTCTTT.

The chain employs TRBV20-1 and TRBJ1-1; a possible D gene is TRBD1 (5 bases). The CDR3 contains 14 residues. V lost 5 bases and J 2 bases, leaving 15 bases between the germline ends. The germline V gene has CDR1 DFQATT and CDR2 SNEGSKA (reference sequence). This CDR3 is CSARTTGLNTEAFF. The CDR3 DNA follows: TGCAGTGCTCGTACCACAGGTCTTAACACTGAAGCTTTCTTT.

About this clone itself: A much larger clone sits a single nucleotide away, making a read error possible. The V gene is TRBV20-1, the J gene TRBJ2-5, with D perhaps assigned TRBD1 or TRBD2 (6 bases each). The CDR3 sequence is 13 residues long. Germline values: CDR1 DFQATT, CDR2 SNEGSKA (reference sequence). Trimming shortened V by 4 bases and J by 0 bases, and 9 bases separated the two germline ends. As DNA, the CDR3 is TGCAGTGCTATTCGGGGGCACCAAGAGACCCAGTACTTC. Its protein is CSAIRGHQETQYF.

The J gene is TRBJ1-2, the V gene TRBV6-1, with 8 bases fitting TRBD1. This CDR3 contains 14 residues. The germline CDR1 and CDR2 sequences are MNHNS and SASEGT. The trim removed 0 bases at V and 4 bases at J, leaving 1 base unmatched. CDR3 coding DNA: TGTGCCAGCAGTGAAGCCGGGACAGGCTATGGCTACACCTTC. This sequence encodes CASSEAGTGYGYTF.